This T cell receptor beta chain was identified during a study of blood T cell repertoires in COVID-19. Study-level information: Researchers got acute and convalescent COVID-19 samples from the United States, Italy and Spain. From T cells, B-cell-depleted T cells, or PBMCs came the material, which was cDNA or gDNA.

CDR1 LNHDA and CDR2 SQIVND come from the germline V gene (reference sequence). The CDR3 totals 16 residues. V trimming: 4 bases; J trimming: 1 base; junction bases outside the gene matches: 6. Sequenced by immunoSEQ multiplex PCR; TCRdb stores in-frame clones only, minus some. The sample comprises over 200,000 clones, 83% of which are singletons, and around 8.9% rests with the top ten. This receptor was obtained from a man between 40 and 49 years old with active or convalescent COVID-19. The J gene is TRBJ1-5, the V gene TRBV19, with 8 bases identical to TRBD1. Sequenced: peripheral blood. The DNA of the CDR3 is TGTGCCAGTAGTAGATCAGGGGGCACGAGCAATCAGCCCCAGCATTTT. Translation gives CASSRSGGTSNQPQHF.